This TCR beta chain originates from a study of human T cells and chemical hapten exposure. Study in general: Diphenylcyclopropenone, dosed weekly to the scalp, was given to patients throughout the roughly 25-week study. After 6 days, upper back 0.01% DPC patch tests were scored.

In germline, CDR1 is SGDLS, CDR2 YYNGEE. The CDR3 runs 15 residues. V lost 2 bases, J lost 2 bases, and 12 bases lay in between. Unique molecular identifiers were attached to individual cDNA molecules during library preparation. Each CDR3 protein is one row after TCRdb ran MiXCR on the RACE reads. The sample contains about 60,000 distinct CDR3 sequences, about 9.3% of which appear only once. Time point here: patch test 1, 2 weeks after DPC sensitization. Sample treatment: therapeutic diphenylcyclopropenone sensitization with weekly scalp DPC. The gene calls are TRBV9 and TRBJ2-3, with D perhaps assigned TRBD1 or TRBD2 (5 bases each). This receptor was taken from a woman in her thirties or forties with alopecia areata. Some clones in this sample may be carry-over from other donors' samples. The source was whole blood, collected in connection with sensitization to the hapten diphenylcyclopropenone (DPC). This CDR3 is CASSVSGANTDTQYF. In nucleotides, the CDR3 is TGTGCCAGCAGCGTCTCCGGGGCCAACACAGATACGCAGTATTTT.